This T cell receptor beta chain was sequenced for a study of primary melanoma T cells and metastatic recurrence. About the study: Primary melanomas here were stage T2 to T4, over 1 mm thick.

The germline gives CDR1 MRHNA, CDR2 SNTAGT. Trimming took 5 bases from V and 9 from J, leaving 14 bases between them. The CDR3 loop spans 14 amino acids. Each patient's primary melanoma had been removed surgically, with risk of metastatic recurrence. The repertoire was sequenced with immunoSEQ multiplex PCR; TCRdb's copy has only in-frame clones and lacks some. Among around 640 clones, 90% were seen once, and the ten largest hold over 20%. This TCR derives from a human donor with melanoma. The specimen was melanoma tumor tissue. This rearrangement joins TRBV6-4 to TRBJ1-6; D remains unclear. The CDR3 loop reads CASSYGRAASPLHF. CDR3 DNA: TGTGCCAGCAGTTACGGAAGGGCCGCTTCACCCCTCCACTTT.